These T cell receptor beta chains were read from a single sample in a study of cytomegalovirus exposure and HLA in healthy donors. Clones were read by immunoSEQ multiplex PCR, and TCRdb kept only the in-frame ones, dropping some. The repertoire holds about 110,000 clones, roughly four fifths seen once, with roughly 2.5% in the top ten. The specimen sequenced was PBMCs. Receptors originate from a woman aged 18-29 years in good health and CMV-seronegative. Each CDR3 is given with its conserved first and last residue. D genes are given only for firm matches. Part of the rows lack a size; the others show once, few, many or a class for expanded clones.

D,J,size,V,CDR3,DNA
TRBD1,TRBJ1-2,-,TRBV2,CASSVGTGGYYGYTF,TGTGCCAGCAGTGTCGGGACAGGGGGCTACTATGGCTACACCTTC
TRBD1,TRBJ1-5,-,TRBV15,CATSRVPDRGLYSNQPQHF,TGTGCCACCAGCAGAGTTCCGGACAGGGGACTTTATAGCAATCAGCCCCAGCATTTT
TRBD2,TRBJ2-3,-,TRBV2,CASSERGGASTDTQYF,TGTGCCAGCAGTGAACGCGGGGGGGCTAGCACAGATACGCAGTATTTT
TRBD2,TRBJ2-1,-,TRBV7-2,CASSLAGGRDNEQFF,TGTGCCAGCAGCTTAGCGGGCGGGAGGGACAATGAGCAGTTCTTC
-,TRBJ1-1,once,TRBV5-1,CASSLATGTEAFF,TGCGCCAGCAGCTTGGCTACGGGCACTGAAGCTTTCTTT
-,TRBJ2-2,-,TRBV6-5,CASRRLDFGELFF,TGTGCCAGCAGAAGGCTAGATTTCGGGGAGCTGTTTTTT
TRBD2,TRBJ2-3,-,TRBV28,CASIKGLAGGRADTQYF,TGTGCCAGCATTAAGGGACTAGCGGGGGGCAGGGCAGATACGCAGTATTTT
TRBD2,TRBJ2-3,-,TRBV6-1,CASAPGLAGSDTQYF,TGTGCCAGCGCGCCAGGACTAGCGGGAAGTGATACGCAGTATTTT
TRBD1,TRBJ1-5,-,TRBV2,CASNRQGGQPQHF,TGTGCCAGCAACCGACAGGGCGGGCAGCCCCAGCATTTT
TRBD1,TRBJ1-1,-,TRBV15,CATSILRGQTEAFF,TGTGCCACCAGCATACTCCGGGGACAGACTGAAGCTTTCTTT
-,TRBJ2-3,-,TRBV10-3,CAISALGTSTDTQYF,TGTGCCATCAGTGCGCTGGGGACTAGCACAGATACGCAGTATTTT
TRBD1,TRBJ1-2,few,TRBV27,CASSFSGQGYGYTF,TGTGCCAGCAGTTTCTCGGGACAGGGGTATGGCTACACCTTC
TRBD2,TRBJ2-1,-,TRBV13,CASSLKAGAFNEQFF,TGTGCCAGCAGCTTAAAGGCGGGAGCGTTCAATGAGCAGTTCTTC
-,TRBJ1-2,once,TRBV7-9,CASSIQQALYTF,TGTGCCAGCAGCATCCAACAGGCCCTCTACACCTTC
TRBD1,TRBJ2-1,-,TRBV28,CASSLDRGEDEQFF,TGTGCCAGCAGTTTGGACAGGGGTGAGGATGAGCAGTTCTTC
-,TRBJ1-2,-,TRBV12-5,CASGLVLEGGGGYTF,TGTGCTAGTGGTTTGGTACTTGAGGGCGGCGGGGGCTACACCTTC
-,TRBJ1-2,-,TRBV19,CASGKGANNYGYTF,TGTGCCAGTGGAAAGGGAGCGAATAACTATGGCTACACCTTC
-,TRBJ1-3,-,TRBV21-1,CASTQNYRVTAGNTIYF,TGTGCCAGCACTCAGAACTACAGGGTCACCGCCGGAAACACCATATATTTT
TRBD2,TRBJ2-5,-,TRBV10-3,CAISPNSGGRGGETQYF,TGTGCCATCAGCCCAAATAGCGGGGGGCGGGGGGGAGAGACCCAGTACTTC
TRBD1,TRBJ1-1,-,TRBV11-3,CASSPYPGQAANTEAFF,TGTGCCAGCAGCCCATACCCGGGACAGGCCGCTAACACTGAAGCTTTCTTT
-,TRBJ1-1,-,TRBV11-3,CASSPHRPGVNTEAFF,TGTGCCAGCAGCCCCCATAGGCCGGGAGTGAACACTGAAGCTTTCTTT
TRBD2,TRBJ2-1,once,TRBV28,CASSRLSGTSGRNEQFF,TGTGCCAGCAGCCGACTATCCGGGACTAGCGGGAGAAATGAGCAGTTCTTC
TRBD1,TRBJ1-2,once,TRBV13,CASSLLLGQGEGYTF,TGTGCCAGCAGCCTTCTGTTAGGACAGGGGGAAGGCTACACCTTC
-,TRBJ2-2,-,TRBV4-2,CASSQGRRDGELFF,TGTGCCAGCAGCCAAGGGAGACGGGACGGGGAGCTGTTTTTT
-,TRBJ2-5,-,TRBV27,CASSPVGALGETQYF,TGTGCCAGCAGCCCCGTGGGGGCTCTGGGAGAGACCCAGTACTTC
-,TRBJ1-5,-,TRBV4-2,CASSQIGQPQHF,TGTGCCAGCAGCCAAATCGGGCAGCCCCAGCATTTT
TRBD2,TRBJ2-5,-,TRBV6-5,CASSRGGVLETQYF,TGTGCCAGCAGCCGGGGGGGCGTTTTGGAGACCCAGTACTTC
TRBD1,TRBJ1-6,once,TRBV4-3,CASSQDTGQSDSPLHF,TGCGCCAGCAGCCAAGATACGGGACAGTCTGATTCACCCCTCCACTTT
TRBD1,TRBJ1-3,-,TRBV28,CASSIPDRGNTIYF,TGTGCCAGCAGTATACCGGACAGGGGAAACACCATATATTTT
TRBD1,TRBJ1-6,few,TRBV5-1,CASSFNRGSSYNSPLHF,TGCGCCAGCAGCTTCAACAGGGGGAGCTCCTATAATTCACCCCTCCACTTT
-,TRBJ2-3,-,TRBV19,CASSIYRSTSTDTQYF,TGTGCCAGTAGTATCTACAGGTCTACTAGCACAGATACGCAGTATTTT
-,TRBJ1-3,-,TRBV7-2,CASSLDVHSGNTIYF,TGTGCCAGCAGCTTAGATGTCCACTCTGGAAACACCATATATTTT
-,TRBJ2-1,-,TRBV5-1,CASSLYAGRNEQFF,TGCGCCAGCAGCTTGTATGCAGGGAGGAATGAGCAGTTCTTC
-,TRBJ1-4,once,TRBV30,CAWNERQLREKLFF,TGTGCCTGGAATGAAAGACAGCTAAGGGAAAAACTGTTTTTT
TRBD1,TRBJ1-5,few,TRBV28,CASTGQGGDNQPQHF,TGTGCCAGCACCGGACAGGGAGGGGACAATCAGCCCCAGCATTTT
-,TRBJ1-5,-,TRBV2,CASSWQGQPQHF,TGTGCCAGCTCGTGGCAGGGTCAGCCCCAGCATTTT
TRBD2,TRBJ2-5,-,TRBV9,CASSEVPLAGGQETQYF,TGTGCCAGCAGCGAGGTCCCACTAGCGGGGGGACAAGAGACCCAGTACTTC
-,TRBJ1-2,-,TRBV6-5,CASSYRGGYTF,TGTGCCAGCAGTTACAGGGGGGGGTACACCTTC
TRBD2,TRBJ2-7,-,TRBV4-2,CASSQDAASGSYEQYF,TGTGCCAGCAGCCAAGATGCGGCTAGCGGCTCCTACGAGCAGTACTTC
-,TRBJ1-2,once,TRBV25-1,CASSEQGIYGYTF,TGTGCCAGCAGTGAACAGGGAATCTATGGCTACACCTTC